The 5 T cell receptor beta chains in this list originate from one sample, sequenced in a study of blood T cell repertoires in COVID-19. The protocol was immunoSEQ multiplex PCR, while the TCRdb copy is restricted to in-frame clones and leaves out a portion. The sample holds about 62,000 clones; 86% are singletons and the top ten take 1.3%. Input material: peripheral blood. The receptors stem from an elderly woman with acute or convalescent COVID-19.

The chain employs TRBV30 and TRBJ1-2, with D possibly being TRBD1 (6 bases). CDR1 is GTSNPN and CDR2 is SVGIG in the germline V gene (reference sequence). Trimming stripped 0 bases from V and 8 bases from J, with 10 bases between. This CDR3 has 12 amino acids. The chain's CDR3 is CAWSVYREGYTF. In DNA form, the CDR3 reads TGTGCCTGGAGTGTATACAGGGAAGGCTACACCTTC. Full variable domain (remainder filled in from reference TRBV30 and TRBJ1-2): SQTIHQWPATLVQPVGSPLSLECTVEGTSNPNLYWYRQAAGRGLQLLFYSVGIGQISSEVPQNLSASRPQDRQFILSSKKLLLSDSGFYLCAWSVYREGYTFGSGTRLTVV.

The rearrangement links TRBV10-2 to TRBJ1-1, with a tentative D call TRBD1 (6 bases). This CDR3 contains 14 residues. Germline assignment: CDR1 WSHSY and CDR2 SAAADI. Trimming shortened V by 6 bases and J by 1 base, and 12 bases separated the two germline ends. CDR3 DNA sequence: TGCGCCAGCAGGAGAAACAGGGAGAACACTGAAGCTTTCTTT. Its protein is CASRRNRENTEAFF.

V and J are TRBV5-1 and TRBJ2-1; 9 bases fit TRBD2. V lost 3 bases to trimming and J lost 6 bases; unmatched junction nucleotides: 13. There are 17 residues in the CDR3. Germline CDR1 reads SGHRS; CDR2 reads YFSETQ. CDR3 loop: CASSYRLGGRALNEQFF. The CDR3 DNA reads TGCGCCAGCAGCTACCGATTGGGCGGGAGGGCCCTCAATGAGCAGTTCTTC.

The chain carries TRBV19 and TRBJ1-3; D is unresolved. V lost 8 bases and J lost 0, with 17 bases in between. CDR3 length: 16 amino acids. Germline values: CDR1 LNHDA, CDR2 SQIVND (reference sequence). This CDR3 reads CASVGVHADSGNTIYF. DNA for the CDR3: TGTGCCAGTGTCGGGGTACACGCGGACTCTGGAAACACCATATATTTT.

The genes are TRBV7-8 and TRBJ2-1; TRBD2 matches 8 bases. J lost 7 bases, V lost 3 bases, and 11 bases had no gene match. Germline V lookup: CDR1 SGHVS, CDR2 FQNEAQ. The CDR3 sequence is 16 residues long. This CDR3 reads CASSFGAGVIGNEQFF. CDR3 sequence (DNA): TGTGCCAGCAGCTTTGGAGCGGGAGTGATCGGGAATGAGCAGTTCTTC.